This passage covers 2 T cell receptor beta chains from one sample sequenced in a study of beta chain features in type 1 diabetes. The study reverse transcribed the entire isolated RNA, so it sequenced expressed TCRB transcripts. TCRdb keeps only in-frame clones here, not all; method: immunoSEQ multiplex PCR. Of roughly 350,000 clones detected, roughly 11% appear once; the ten largest clones hold 0.015%. What was sequenced was naive CD4+ T cells from blood. These receptors all come from a woman aged 30 to 39 in good health.

The V gene is TRBV9, the J gene TRBJ2-1; 12 bases align to TRBD2. The CDR3 extends over 16 amino acids. With 1 base clipped from V and 4 bases from J, the junction kept 3 bases outside the gene matches. CDR1 and CDR2 from the germline V gene are SGDLS and YYNGEE. This chain's CDR3 is CASSVTLAGGYNEQFF. Written as DNA, the CDR3 is TGTGCCAGCAGCGTAACCCTAGCGGGAGGGTACAATGAGCAGTTCTTC.

The chain combines TRBV5-1 with TRBJ2-1; the match to TRBD2 covers 12 bases. The CDR3 runs to 16 residues. Germline V gene lookup returns CDR1 SGHRS and CDR2 YFSETQ. The ends lost 0 bases at V and 8 bases at J; junction bases unmatched: 6. The CDR3 DNA follows: TGCGCCAGCAGCTTGGGACTAGCGGGAGATCTTGATGAGCAGTTCTTC. This encodes CASSLGLAGDLDEQFF.